This T cell receptor beta chain was recorded in a study of patients and donors after allogeneic stem cell transplantation. TCRdb ran MiXCR on the RT-PCR reads and lists one entry per CDR3 protein. The data contain roughly 140,000 distinct CDR3 sequences, 30% to 45% of them seen just once; the ten biggest clones take up 50%. Trimming shortened V by 0 bases and J by 2 bases, and 13 bases separated the two germline ends. Germline CDR1 DFQATT, CDR2 SNEGSKA (reference sequence). The CDR3 extends over 16 amino acids. Input material: blood, either unsorted or a sorted T cell fraction (not recorded which). This sequence originates from a human donor who was either an allogeneic HSCT recipient or a stem cell or donor lymphocyte infusion donor (not recorded which). It is not recorded whose cells these are; they may come from a transplant donor. This chain joins TRBV20-1 and TRBJ2-2; D may be TRBD1 (6 bases). Here the CDR3 DNA reads TGCAGTGCTAGAGAAGCCGGACAGTTAAACACCGGGGAGCTGTTTTTT. Translating gives CSAREAGQLNTGELFF.